Listed below are T cell receptor beta chains from one sample, sequenced in a study of blood T cell repertoires in COVID-19. Profiled with immunoSEQ multiplex PCR; TCRdb holds only in-frame clones, not every one. Of over 150,000 clones listed, about 90% are singletons. The material sequenced was PBMCs or T cells enriched from blood (not recorded which). Receptor source: a woman in her 30s who had recovered from COVID-19. Both conserved end residues are part of each CDR3. D genes are given only for firm matches. Expanded clones get a size class; other rows say once, few or many, or leave the size out.

j_call: TRBJ1-2; d_call: TRBD1; clone_size: -; v_call: TRBV27; cdr3_nt: TGTGCCAGCAGTTCTCAAACGGACAGGGGAGGCTACACCTTC; cdr3_aa: CASSSQTDRGGYTF
j_call: TRBJ1-2; d_call: -; clone_size: -; v_call: TRBV5-1; cdr3_nt: TGCGCCAGCAGCGCACAATATTCGTCCCCTGGCTACACCTTC; cdr3_aa: CASSAQYSSPGYTF
j_call: TRBJ1-4; d_call: TRBD1; clone_size: once; v_call: TRBV29-1; cdr3_nt: TGCAGCGTAGGACAGGGAGTCAAGGAAAAACTGTTTTTT; cdr3_aa: CSVGQGVKEKLFF
j_call: TRBJ1-4; d_call: -; clone_size: -; v_call: TRBV30; cdr3_nt: TGTGCCTGGAGGCGGGCAGCCCATGAAAAACTGTTTTTT; cdr3_aa: CAWRRAAHEKLFF
j_call: TRBJ2-5; d_call: -; clone_size: -; v_call: TRBV5-1; cdr3_nt: TGCGCCAGCAGCTTGGCCCTAGAGACCCAGTACTTC; cdr3_aa: CASSLALETQYF
j_call: TRBJ2-1; d_call: TRBD2; clone_size: -; v_call: TRBV7-3; cdr3_nt: TGTGCCAGCAGTAGACCGGGGGGTGTTCATGAGCAGTTCTTC; cdr3_aa: CASSRPGGVHEQFF
j_call: TRBJ2-5; d_call: -; clone_size: -; v_call: TRBV5-1; cdr3_nt: TGCGCCAGCAGCGTGCAGACTAGGCGAGAGACCCAGTACTTC; cdr3_aa: CASSVQTRRETQYF
j_call: TRBJ1-6; d_call: TRBD1; clone_size: -; v_call: TRBV6-1; cdr3_nt: TGTGCCAGCAGTGAAACCCCGGGACAGGGTCCTTTGGGTAATTCACCCCTCCACTTT; cdr3_aa: CASSETPGQGPLGNSPLHF
j_call: TRBJ2-3; d_call: TRBD2; clone_size: -; v_call: TRBV13; cdr3_nt: TGTGCCAGCAGCTTAGGACTAGCGGGGGGATTTGGAGATACGCAGTATTTT; cdr3_aa: CASSLGLAGGFGDTQYF
j_call: TRBJ1-4; d_call: -; clone_size: -; v_call: TRBV2; cdr3_nt: TGTGCCAGCAGTGACAGGGGAAAGGAAAAACTGTTTTTT; cdr3_aa: CASSDRGKEKLFF
j_call: TRBJ2-2; d_call: TRBD2; clone_size: once; v_call: TRBV9; cdr3_nt: TGTGCCAGCAGCGTAGGACGGGAGGGGCGCACCGGGGAGCTGTTTTTT; cdr3_aa: CASSVGREGRTGELFF
j_call: TRBJ2-6; d_call: TRBD1; clone_size: -; v_call: TRBV19; cdr3_nt: TGTGCCAGTAGGGACAGGCCGACGGGGGCCAACGTCCTGACTTTC; cdr3_aa: CASRDRPTGANVLTF
j_call: TRBJ2-7; d_call: TRBD2; clone_size: -; v_call: TRBV30; cdr3_nt: TGTGCCTGGAGTGTCGGACGACTAGCGGGGTTCTCCTACGAGCAGTACTTC; cdr3_aa: CAWSVGRLAGFSYEQYF
j_call: TRBJ1-1; d_call: -; clone_size: -; v_call: TRBV19; cdr3_nt: TGTGCCAGTAGTTCCCTCCAGCGGGGATTCGGGGGAGCTTTCTTT; cdr3_aa: CASSSLQRGFGGAFF